The present entry profiles one T cell receptor (beta chain) with its context. Its specificity is unknown. This sample was included in a study of CXCR3-negative and CXCR3-positive naive CD8 T cells. The sorter processed each CD8+ T cell subset in triplicate at some 330,000 cells apiece. Each TRB cDNA library was prepared by 5' RACE (with UMI labels). TCRdb reanalyzed the 5' RACE reads and collapses them to one entry per CDR3 protein, without DNA. This specimen shows 150,000 or so distinct CDR3 sequences; the ten leading clones hold approximately 0.46%. The study's findings and limits: Researchers report that CXCR3-positive naive cells carry more hydrophobic TRB CDR3s than CXCR3-negative naive cells.

The sequence derives from a human donor in good health. Some clones in this sample may be carry-over from other donors' samples. The sequenced sample consisted of naive CXCR3+ CD8+ T cells from blood. Subset of the sample: CD45RO-CCR7+CD27+CD95- naive CD8+ T cells expressing CXCR3 (TNR3+).

The CDR3 reads CASSLGRHRVNQPQHF. The V gene is TRBV13, the J gene TRBJ1-5. The CDR3 totals 16 residues. Germline values: CDR1 PRHDT, CDR2 FYEKMQ (reference sequence).